This TCR beta chain was profiled in a study of STAT3 mutations in large granular lymphocyte leukemia. The study, taken as a whole, reports: Every T-LGLL patient had at least one immunodominant TCRbeta clonotype.

TCRbeta libraries averaged around 37,000 productive templates per sample. Sequenced by immunoSEQ multiplex PCR; TCRdb stores in-frame clones only, minus some. Of some 6,000 clones listed, under 80% are singletons. In germline, CDR1 is GTSNPN, CDR2 SVGIG (reference sequence). CDR3 length: 11 amino acids. Deletions cut 2 bases from V and 5 bases from J, with 6 bases between. A remark on this clone: Its antigen is not identified.

This TCR came from a man aged 35-49 years with T-cell large granular lymphocyte leukemia. Some clones in this sample may be carry-over from other donors' samples. The chain uses TRBV30 and TRBJ1-1; D gene unclear. The source material was peripheral blood mononuclear cells. In nucleotides, the CDR3 is TGTGCCTGGAGTCGTAGAACTGAAGCTTTCTTT. This translates into CAWSRRTEAFF.